This section outlines one T cell receptor beta chain sequence together with its context. The sample comes from a study of blood T cells in healthy people across ages. Study background: Capture by template switching was about one barcoded beta molecule per two T cells.

Researchers collected around 11 milliliters of peripheral blood from every single donor. Total RNA was isolated from each sample in quantities of at least 5 micrograms. The second PCR ran about 6 to 11 cycles with a sample-barcoded 5' primer and J-beta primers. From the 5' RACE reads, TCRdb called clonotypes with MiXCR, one entry per CDR3 protein. The sample has about 640,000 distinct CDR3 sequences, roughly 53% seen once; the top ten hold 30% to 45%. The germline V gene has CDR1 LGHDT and CDR2 YNNKEL (reference sequence). The CDR3 has 17 residues. V was clipped by 3 bases and J by 4 bases; unmatched bases: 13.

V gene TRBV3-1 combines with J gene TRBJ2-7, with TRBD2 matching over 9 bases. Sequencing was performed on blood. The receptor was derived from a man aged 60 to 75 in good health. In nucleotides, the CDR3 is TGTGCCAGCAGCCAGGCCCCTCTTAGCGGGGGATGGTACGAGCAGTACTTC. Translated, it gives CASSQAPLSGGWYEQYF.